Below, one TCR beta chain is given with its context. The antigen is undetermined. The sample originates from a study of human T cells and chemical hapten exposure. General study findings and limits: More PT1 expanded TCRs went with higher patch test scores.

Using its own MiXCR run on the RACE reads, TCRdb lists one record per CDR3 protein. Of tens of thousands of distinct CDR3 sequences in the sample, 7% to 10% were seen once. Deletions cut 3 bases from V and 5 bases from J, with 14 bases between. Germline V gene lookup returns CDR1 GTSNPN and CDR2 SVGIG (reference sequence). The CDR3 consists of 13 residues. The sample's time point: patch test 1, 2 weeks after DPC sensitization. Indicated treatment: therapeutic diphenylcyclopropenone sensitization with weekly scalp DPC. The TCR originated in a middle-aged woman with alopecia areata. Some clones in this sample may be carry-over from other donors' samples. The sample consisted of whole blood, taken in connection with sensitization to the hapten diphenylcyclopropenone (DPC). This chain uses TRBV30 with TRBJ2-7; D is ambiguous. CDR3 sequence: CAWRCSEENEQYF. CDR3 coding DNA: TGTGCCTGGAGATGTTCAGAAGAGAACGAGCAGTACTTC.